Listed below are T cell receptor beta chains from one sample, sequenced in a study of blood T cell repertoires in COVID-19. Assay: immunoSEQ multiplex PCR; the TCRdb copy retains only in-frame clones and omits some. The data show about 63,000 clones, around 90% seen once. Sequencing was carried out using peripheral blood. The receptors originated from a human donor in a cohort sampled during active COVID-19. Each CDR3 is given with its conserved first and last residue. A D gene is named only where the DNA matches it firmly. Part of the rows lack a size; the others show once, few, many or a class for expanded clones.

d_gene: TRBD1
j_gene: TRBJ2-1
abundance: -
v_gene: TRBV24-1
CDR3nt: TGTGCCACCAGTGATTCCCAACGCCGGGACAGGGGGCGTAATGAGCAGTTCTTC
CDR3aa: CATSDSQRRDRGRNEQFF

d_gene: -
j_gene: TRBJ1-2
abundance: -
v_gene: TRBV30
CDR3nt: TGTGCCTGGAGTGGGAGAGACAGTCCCTATGGCTACACCTTC
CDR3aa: CAWSGRDSPYGYTF

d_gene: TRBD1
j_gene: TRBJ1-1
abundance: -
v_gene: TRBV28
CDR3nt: TGTGCCAGCAGTTCAAAGTGGGACAGGGCGGCGTACACTGAAGCTTTCTTT
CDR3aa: CASSSKWDRAAYTEAFF

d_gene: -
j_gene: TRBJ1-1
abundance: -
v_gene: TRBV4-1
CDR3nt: TGCGCCAGCAGACTTTCCGTCTCGGGGGTCGGGACTGGGAACACTGAAGCTTTCTTT
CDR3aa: CASRLSVSGVGTGNTEAFF

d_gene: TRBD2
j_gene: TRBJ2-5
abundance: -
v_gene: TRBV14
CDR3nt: TGTGCCAGCAGCCCGCATACCGGGGGGGAGACCCAGTACTTC
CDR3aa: CASSPHTGGETQYF

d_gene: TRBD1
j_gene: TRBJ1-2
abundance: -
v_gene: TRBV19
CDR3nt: TGTGCCAGTAGTATATGGGGACAGGGAGGTAGCACCTTC
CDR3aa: CASSIWGQGGSTF

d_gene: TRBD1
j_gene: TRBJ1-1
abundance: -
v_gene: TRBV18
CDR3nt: TGTGCCAGCTCACCACGGACAGGGGGCAATGAAGCTTTCTTT
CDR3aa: CASSPRTGGNEAFF

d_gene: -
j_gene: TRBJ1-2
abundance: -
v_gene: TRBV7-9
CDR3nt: TGTGCCAGCAGCTCCCAGGGAGGGCTCTATGGCTACACCTTC
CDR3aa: CASSSQGGLYGYTF

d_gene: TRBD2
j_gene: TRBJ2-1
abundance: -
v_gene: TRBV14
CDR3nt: TGTGCCAGCAGCCACGGACTAGCGGGAGGTGACAATGAGCAGTTCTTC
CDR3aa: CASSHGLAGGDNEQFF

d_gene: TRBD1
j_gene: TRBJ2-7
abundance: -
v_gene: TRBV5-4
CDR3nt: TGTGCCAGCAGCTTGGATGGGCGGACAGGGAGTTCGACCTACGAGCAGTACTTC
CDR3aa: CASSLDGRTGSSTYEQYF

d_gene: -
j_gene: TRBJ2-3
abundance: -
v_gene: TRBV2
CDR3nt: TGTGCCAGCAGACACCGGGACATACACACAGATACGCAGTATTTT
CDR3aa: CASRHRDIHTDTQYF

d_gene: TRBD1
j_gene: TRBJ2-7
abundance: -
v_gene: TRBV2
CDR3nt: TGTGCCAGCAGGCTCGGACAGGGCCCCTCCTACGAGCAGTACTTC
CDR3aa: CASRLGQGPSYEQYF

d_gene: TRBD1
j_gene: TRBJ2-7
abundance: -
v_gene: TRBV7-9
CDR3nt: TGTGCCAGCAGCCCAAAGGTCTGGACAGGCTCCTACGAGCAGTACTTC
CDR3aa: CASSPKVWTGSYEQYF

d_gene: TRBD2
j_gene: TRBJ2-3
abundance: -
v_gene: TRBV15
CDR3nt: TGTGCCACCAGCAGATTCAATAGCGGGATTGGAGATACGCAGTATTTT
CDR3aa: CATSRFNSGIGDTQYF

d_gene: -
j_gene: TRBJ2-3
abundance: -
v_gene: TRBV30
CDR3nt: TGTGCCTGGAACGGCGCGGGGACAGATACGCAGTATTTT
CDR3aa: CAWNGAGTDTQYF

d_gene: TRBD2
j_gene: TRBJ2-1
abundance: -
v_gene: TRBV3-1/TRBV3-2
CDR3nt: TGTGCCAGCAGCCAAGAGGGTCTAGCGGGCGGAACCTACAATGAGCAGTTCTTC
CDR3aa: CASSQEGLAGGTYNEQFF

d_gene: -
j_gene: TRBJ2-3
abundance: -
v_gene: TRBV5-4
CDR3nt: TGTGCCAGCAGGCCACGGGGGAGAGGCACAGATACGCAGTATTTT
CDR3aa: CASRPRGRGTDTQYF

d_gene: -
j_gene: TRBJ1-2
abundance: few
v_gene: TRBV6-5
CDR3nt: TGTGCCAGCAGTTCACAGGGAGGGTATGGCTACACCTTC
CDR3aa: CASSSQGGYGYTF

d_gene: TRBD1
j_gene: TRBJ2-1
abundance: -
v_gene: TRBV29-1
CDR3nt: TGCAGCACGAAGACAGGGGAGGCCTACAATGAGCAGTTCTTC
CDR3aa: CSTKTGEAYNEQFF

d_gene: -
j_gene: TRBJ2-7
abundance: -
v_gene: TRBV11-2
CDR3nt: TGTGCCAGCAGCTTAGGGACAGCCAACGGGAAGCAGTACTTC
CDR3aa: CASSLGTANGKQYF

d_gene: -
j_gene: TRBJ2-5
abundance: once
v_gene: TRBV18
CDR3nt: TGTGCCAGCTCACCAGGCAGGGGGGTAGAGACCCAGTACTTC
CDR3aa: CASSPGRGVETQYF

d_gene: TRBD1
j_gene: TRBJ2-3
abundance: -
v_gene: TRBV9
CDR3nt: TGTGCCAGCAGCGAGAGACAGGGTCAAGGCACAGATACGCAGTATTTT
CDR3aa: CASSERQGQGTDTQYF

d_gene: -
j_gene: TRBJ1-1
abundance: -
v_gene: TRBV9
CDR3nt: TGTGCCAGCAGCGTAGGGGGCGTCGGAACTGAAGCTTTCTTT
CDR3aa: CASSVGGVGTEAFF

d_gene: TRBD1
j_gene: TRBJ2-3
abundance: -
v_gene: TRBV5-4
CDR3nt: TGTGCCAGCAGCTACAGGACAGGGTTGGATACGCAGTATTTT
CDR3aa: CASSYRTGLDTQYF

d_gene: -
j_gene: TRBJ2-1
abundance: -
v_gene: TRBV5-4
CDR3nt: TGTGCCAGCAGCCGTACAACAGGAAATGAGCAGTTCTTC
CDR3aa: CASSRTTGNEQFF

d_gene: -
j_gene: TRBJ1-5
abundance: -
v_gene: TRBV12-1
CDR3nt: TGTGCCAGCAGCGAACGGACAGGGGCGCACGGCGGCAATCAGCCCCAGCATTTT
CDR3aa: CASSERTGAHGGNQPQHF

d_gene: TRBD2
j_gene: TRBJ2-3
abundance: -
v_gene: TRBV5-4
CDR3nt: TGTGCCAGCAGCCTCCAGCGGGGGGCTAGCACAGATACGCAGTATTTT
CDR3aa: CASSLQRGASTDTQYF

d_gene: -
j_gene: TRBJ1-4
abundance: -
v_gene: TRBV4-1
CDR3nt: TGCGCCAGCAGCCAATGGAGGGGTTCACACAGGTCGGCTAATGAAAAACTGTTTTTT
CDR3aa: CASSQWRGSHRSANEKLFF

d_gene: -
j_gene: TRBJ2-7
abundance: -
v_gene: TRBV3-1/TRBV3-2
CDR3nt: TGTGCCAGCAGCCAAGCCAACTACGAGCAGTACTTC
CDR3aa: CASSQANYEQYF

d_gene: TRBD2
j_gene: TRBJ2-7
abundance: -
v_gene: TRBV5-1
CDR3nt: TGCGCCAGCAGCAAAGGGACTAGCGGGAGTGCCGAGCAGTACTTC
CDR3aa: CASSKGTSGSAEQYF

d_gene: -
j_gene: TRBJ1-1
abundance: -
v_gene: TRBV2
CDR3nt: TGTGCCAGCAGTGATACGGGGAGGGTCACTGAAGCTTTCTTT
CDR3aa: CASSDTGRVTEAFF

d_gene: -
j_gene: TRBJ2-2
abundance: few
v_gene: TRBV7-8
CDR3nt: TGTGCCAGCAGCCCCCACGTCCCCGGGGGGCCGAACACCGGGGAGCTGTTTTTT
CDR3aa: CASSPHVPGGPNTGELFF

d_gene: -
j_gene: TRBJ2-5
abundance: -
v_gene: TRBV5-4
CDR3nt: TGTGCCAGCAGTCGGGATTTTGAGACCCAGTACTTC
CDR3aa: CASSRDFETQYF

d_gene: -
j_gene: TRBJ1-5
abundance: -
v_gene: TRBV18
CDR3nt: TGTGCCAGCTCACCACCCGGGAATAGCAATCAGCCCCAGCATTTT
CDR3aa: CASSPPGNSNQPQHF

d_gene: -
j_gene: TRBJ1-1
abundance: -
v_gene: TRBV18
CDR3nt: TGTGCCAGCTCACCAGCTATGAACACTGAAGCTTTCTTT
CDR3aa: CASSPAMNTEAFF

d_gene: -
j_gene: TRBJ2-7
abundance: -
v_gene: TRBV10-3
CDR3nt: TGTGCCATCAGTGAGAGGTCAGGGGAATCGTACGAGCAGTACTTC
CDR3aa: CAISERSGESYEQYF

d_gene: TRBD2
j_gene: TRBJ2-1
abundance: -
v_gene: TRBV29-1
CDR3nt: TGCAGCGCTCACCTCGGGCTAGCGGGGGGGCGGGAGCAGTTCTTC
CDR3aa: CSAHLGLAGGREQFF

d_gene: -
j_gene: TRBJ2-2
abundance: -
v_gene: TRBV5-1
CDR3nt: TGCGCCAGCGAGGCGGGGGCAGGGGACACCGGGGAGCTGTTTTTT
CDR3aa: CASEAGAGDTGELFF

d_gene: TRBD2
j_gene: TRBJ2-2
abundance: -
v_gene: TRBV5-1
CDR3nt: TGCGCCAGCATCCCGTTAGCGGGAGTACCCGGGGAGCTGTTTTTT
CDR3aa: CASIPLAGVPGELFF

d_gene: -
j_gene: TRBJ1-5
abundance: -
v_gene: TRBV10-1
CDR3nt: TGCGCCAGCAGTGTGGAGACAGGCCTAAATCAGCCCCAGCATTTT
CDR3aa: CASSVETGLNQPQHF

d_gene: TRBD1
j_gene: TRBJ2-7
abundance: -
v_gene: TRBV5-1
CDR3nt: TGCGCCAGCAGCCCACGGACAGGCGGCGGGGAGCAGTACTTC
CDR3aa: CASSPRTGGGEQYF

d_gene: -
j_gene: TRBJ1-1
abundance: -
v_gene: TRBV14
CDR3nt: TGTGCCAGCAGCCAGCTTCCAGGAAACACTGAAGCTTTCTTT
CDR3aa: CASSQLPGNTEAFF